This T cell receptor (beta chain) was documented in a study of cytomegalovirus exposure and HLA in healthy donors. Germline-derived CDR1 and CDR2 are GTSNPN and SVGIG (reference sequence). This CDR3 spans 14 amino acids. The J segment lost 5 bases and the V segment lost 3 bases, leaving 8 bases of the junction unmatched. Primers for the PCR totalled 60 Vbeta and 13 Jbeta. Method: immunoSEQ multiplex PCR; TCRdb's copy keeps in-frame clones and lacks some. This table has 150,000 to 200,000 clones, about 75% appearing once. Sequenced: PBMCs. The J gene is TRBJ2-3, the V gene TRBV30; TRBD2 matches at 7 bases. The receptor comes from a man between 18 and 35 years old in good health and CMV-seropositive. The CDR3 nucleotides read TGTGCCTGGAGGACCGGGACTACGGTAGATACGCAGTATTTT. It is translated as CAWRTGTTVDTQYF. Full variable domain (missing parts from reference TRBV30 and TRBJ2-3): SQTIHQWPATLVQPVGSPLSLECTVEGTSNPNLYWYRQAAGRGLQLLFYSVGIGQISSEVPQNLSASRPQDRQFILSSKKLLLSDSGFYLCAWRTGTTVDTQYFGPGTRLTVL.